This entry lists 25 T cell receptor beta chains sequenced from one sample in a study of cytotoxic CD8 clonotypes in ibrutinib-treated CLL. Here immunoSEQ multiplex PCR was the method, and the copy in TCRdb shows in-frame clones only, minus some. The sample lists 150,000 to 200,000 clones; more than 65% were seen once. The source was PBMCs, collected after 12 months of ibrutinib treatment. The receptors were gathered from a human donor with chronic lymphocytic leukemia.

The chain couples TRBV5-1 to TRBJ2-7; 9 bases line up with TRBD1. The CDR3 is 17 residues long. CDR1 and CDR2 from the germline V gene are SGHRS and YFSETQ. V shed 2 bases and J 6 bases; nucleotides not matched to a gene: 15. CDR3 amino acids: CASSLSEGQGFRSEQYF. The CDR3 bases are TGCGCCAGCAGCTTATCGGAGGGACAGGGTTTTCGGTCCGAGCAGTACTTC.

This clone was recorded a few times. The chain carries TRBV29-1 and TRBJ1-6; no clear D gene. Germline CDR1 reads SQVTM; CDR2 reads ANQGSEA. The CDR3 consists of 13 residues. The ends were cut back, 3 bases at V and 3 bases at J, with 6 bases in the middle. CDR3 sequence reads: CSVEDGYNSPLHF. As DNA, the CDR3 is TGCAGCGTTGAGGACGGCTATAATTCACCCCTCCACTTT.

This chain connects TRBV6-5 to TRBJ2-3, with D uncertain. Trimming stripped 7 bases from V and 2 bases from J, with 1 base between. The CDR3 extends over 10 amino acids. Germline CDR1 MNHEY, CDR2 SVGAGI. CDR3 DNA: TGTGCCAGCACCACAGATACGCAGTATTTT. Translated: CASTTDTQYF.

The chain joins TRBV5-1 to TRBJ2-7; D may be TRBD1 or TRBD2 (5 bases each). V lost 4 bases and J lost 6, with 20 bases in between. The V gene's germline CDR1 is SGHRS and CDR2 YFSETQ. CDR3 length equals 15 residues. The CDR3 loop reads CASSPFRDLPGEQYF. CDR3 sequence (DNA): TGCGCCAGCAGCCCCTTCCGGGACCTCCCCGGCGAGCAGTACTTC.

The chain joins TRBV28 to TRBJ2-7; D unresolved. Germline-derived CDR1 and CDR2 are MDHEN and SYDVKM. Trimming stripped 8 bases from V and 4 bases from J, with 9 bases between. The CDR3 has 11 amino acids. The CDR3 sequence: CASRVTYEQYF. The CDR3 DNA reads TGTGCCAGCCGTGTAACGTACGAGCAGTACTTC.

The chain couples TRBV4-1 to TRBJ1-6; D call uncertain. Trimming took 0 bases from V and 6 from J, leaving 18 bases between them. Germline loops: CDR1 MGHRA, CDR2 YSYEKL. The CDR3 runs 18 residues. The chain's CDR3 is CASSQETIGKLGNSPLHF. In DNA, the CDR3 is TGCGCCAGCAGCCAAGAGACTATCGGGAAGTTGGGTAATTCACCCCTCCACTTT.

The gene calls are TRBV9 and TRBJ2-5; D uncertain. Germline assignment: CDR1 SGDLS and CDR2 YYNGEE. V lost 0 bases, J lost 4 bases, and 16 bases lay in between. This CDR3 contains 16 residues. The CDR3, as DNA: TGTGCCAGCAGCGTAGGTGCAGGTACCCTTGGAGAGACCCAGTACTTC. This sequence encodes CASSVGAGTLGETQYF.

J is TRBJ1-1 and V is TRBV11-2; no clear D. Trimming took off 4 bases at V and 10 bases at J, with 16 bases between the two ends. The V gene's germline CDR1 is SGHAT and CDR2 FQNNGV. The CDR3 covers 13 residues. The CDR3 reads CASSSRVRAGAFF. The CDR3 DNA reads TGTGCCAGCAGCTCCCGGGTGAGGGCAGGAGCTTTCTTT.

This clone was picked up a small number of times. This chain connects TRBV30 to TRBJ2-2, with TRBD1 as a possible D gene (6 bases). This CDR3 region has 14 residues. Germline V gene lookup returns CDR1 GTSNPN and CDR2 SVGIG (reference sequence). V lost 0 bases to trimming and J lost 5 bases, with 10 bases between them. The CDR3 spells CAWSVGQTTGELFF. In DNA form, the CDR3 reads TGTGCCTGGAGTGTAGGACAGACAACCGGGGAGCTGTTTTTT.

This clone was seen a handful of times. This sequence joins TRBV7-9 and TRBJ1-4; 8 bases line up with TRBD1. The CDR3 is made up of 18 amino acids. Germline lookup yields CDR1 SEHNR and CDR2 FQNEAQ (reference sequence). The V gene end was trimmed by 5 bases and the J gene end by 4 bases; junction bases not matched to a gene: 15. CDR3 loop: CASSPSQGAMGYNEKLFF. In DNA, the CDR3 is TGTGCCAGCAGCCCATCGCAGGGGGCGATGGGGTATAATGAAAAACTGTTTTTT. Full variable domain (remainder filled in from reference TRBV7-9 and TRBJ1-4): DTGVSQNPRHKITKRGQNVTFRCDPISEHNRLYWYRQTLGQGPEFLTYFQNEAQLEKSRLLSDRFSAERPKGSFSTLEIQRTEQGDSAMYLCASSPSQGAMGYNEKLFFGSGTQLSVL.

This sequence joins TRBV18 and TRBJ2-3, with 8 positions matching TRBD2. V lost 2 bases to trimming and J lost 5 bases; unmatched junction nucleotides: 6. The CDR3 runs to 15 residues. From germline, CDR1 is KGHSH and CDR2 LQKENI. The chain's CDR3 is CASSPIGGAGDTQYF. DNA of the CDR3: TGTGCCAGCTCACCAATCGGGGGGGCAGGAGATACGCAGTATTTT.

This clone is a singleton in its sample. The chain carries TRBV6-4 and TRBJ2-5; possible D gene TRBD2, 6 bases. Deletions cut 5 bases from V and 3 bases from J, with 19 bases between. The CDR3 length is 16 residues. CDR1 and CDR2 from the germline V gene are MRHNA and SNTAGT. CDR3 amino acids: CASSIPLVGGKETQYF. Written as DNA, the CDR3 is TGTGCCAGCAGTATCCCCCTTGTGGGGGGAAAAGAGACCCAGTACTTC.

The rearrangement links TRBV28 to TRBJ2-1, with 9 bases matching TRBD1. Germline assignment: CDR1 MDHEN and CDR2 SYDVKM. V gave up 8 bases and J gave up 7 bases; unmatched junction bases: 12. This CDR3 region has 15 residues. The CDR3 DNA follows: TGTGCCAGCCACGGACAGGGGCGGACGGTGAATGAGCAGTTCTTC. Its protein is CASHGQGRTVNEQFF.

The chain links TRBV6-1 to TRBJ2-3, with TRBD1 identical over 7 bases. J was trimmed by 3 bases and V by 5 bases; bases with no gene match: 8. Germline V gene sequence: CDR1 MNHNS, CDR2 SASEGT. The CDR3 sequence is 15 residues long. CDR3 sequence reads: CASSFRQGETDTQYF. Written as DNA, the CDR3 is TGTGCCAGCAGTTTCAGACAGGGTGAAACAGATACGCAGTATTTT.

This clone has a handful of counts. The gene calls are TRBV2 and TRBJ1-2; D possibly corresponds to TRBD1 (5 bases). V was shortened by 2 bases and J by 8 bases, with 12 bases between the two germline ends. Germline V gene data show CDR1 as SNHLY and CDR2 as FYNNEI. This CDR3 region has 13 residues. This chain's CDR3 is CASSEWDRRGYTF. The CDR3, as DNA: TGTGCCAGCAGTGAATGGGACCGGCGGGGCTACACCTTC.

The chain employs TRBV28 and TRBJ2-5; D is unclear. Germline values: CDR1 MDHEN, CDR2 SYDVKM. The CDR3 runs to 15 residues. V dropped 6 bases and J dropped 2 bases, with 16 bases sitting between them. The CDR3 loop is CASSVPLGSQETQYF. The CDR3 bases are TGTGCCAGCAGCGTTCCCCTCGGATCTCAAGAGACCCAGTACTTC.

V is TRBV19 and J is TRBJ1-1; no firm D call. This CDR3 has 13 residues. The V end was cut by 9 bases, the J end by 4 bases, with 15 bases between. CDR1 is LNHDA and CDR2 is SQIVND in the germline V gene (reference sequence). This CDR3 reads CASMSRRATEAFF. CDR3 bases: TGTGCCAGCATGTCCAGGAGGGCCACTGAAGCTTTCTTT.

The V and J genes are TRBV28 and TRBJ2-7; weak D call: TRBD1 (5 bases). Trimming pared 6 bases from V and 0 bases from J, leaving 9 bases between. This CDR3 region has 13 residues. Germline values: CDR1 MDHEN, CDR2 SYDVKM. CDR3 amino acids: CASRETVSYEQYF. CDR3 nucleotide sequence: TGTGCCAGCAGAGAGACAGTCTCCTACGAGCAGTACTTC.

V usage is TRBV14 and J usage is TRBJ2-5; 7 nucleotides align to TRBD2. Germline assignment: CDR1 SGHDN and CDR2 FVKESK. Trimming took 5 bases from V and 2 from J; bases not matched to a gene: 11. This CDR3 is built from 16 residues. The chain's CDR3 is CASSGGRGGPQETQYF. The CDR3 DNA is TGTGCCAGCAGCGGAGGGCGGGGAGGGCCGCAAGAGACCCAGTACTTC.

This rearrangement joins TRBV27 to TRBJ1-2, with D unclear. V gave up 7 bases and J gave up 1 base, with 13 bases separating them. Germline CDR1 and CDR2: MNHEY and SMNVEV (reference sequence). The CDR3 totals 14 residues. CDR3 loop: CASKAVAVNYGYTF. The CDR3 DNA follows: TGTGCCAGCAAAGCGGTAGCGGTTAACTATGGCTACACCTTC.

This rearrangement joins TRBV28 to TRBJ1-5; 8 bases align to TRBD1. CDR3 size: 17 residues. Looked up from germline, CDR1 is MDHEN and CDR2 is SYDVKM. V lost 6 bases and J lost 1; bases outside the gene matches: 11. For the CDR3, the DNA is TGTGCCAGCAGGGTAGACAGGGGTGGTCGGAGCAATCAGCCCCAGCATTTT. Protein sequence: CASRVDRGGRSNQPQHF.

The chain couples TRBV2 to TRBJ2-1, with D unresolved. V lost 4 bases, J lost 3 bases, and 13 bases lay in between. Germline CDR1 reads SNHLY; CDR2 reads FYNNEI. The CDR3 has 15 residues. The CDR3 protein is CASSGGSSRYNEQFF. Here the CDR3 DNA reads TGTGCCAGCAGTGGGGGTAGCTCTCGCTACAATGAGCAGTTCTTC.

The chain carries TRBV7-3 and TRBJ2-5; 10 nucleotides agree with TRBD2. V was pared by 5 bases and J by 3 bases, with 6 bases of the junction left unmatched. CDR1 and CDR2 from the germline V gene are SGHTA and FQGTGA. This CDR3 comprises 15 residues. The CDR3 spells CASSARLAGEETQYF. CDR3 sequence (DNA): TGTGCCAGCAGCGCCCGTCTAGCGGGGGAAGAGACCCAGTACTTC. Full variable domain (missing parts from reference TRBV7-3 and TRBJ2-5): GAGVSQTPSNKVTEKGKYVELRCDPISGHTALYWYRQSLGQGPEFLIYFQGTGAADDSGLPNDRFFAVRPEGSVSTLKIQRTERGDSAVYLCASSARLAGEETQYFGPGTRLLVL.

The rearrangement links TRBV7-2 to TRBJ1-2, with 8 bases aligning to TRBD1. In germline, CDR1 is SGHTA, CDR2 FQGNSA. The CDR3 runs to 13 residues. Trimming at V came to 6 bases and at J to 5 bases, leaving 5 bases not matched to a gene. CDR3 sequence: CASRSTGEYGYTF. The CDR3 DNA reads as TGTGCCAGCAGATCGACAGGGGAATATGGCTACACCTTC.

The J gene is TRBJ2-1, the V gene TRBV4-2; no reliable D call. Germline CDR1 reads LGHNA; CDR2 reads YNFKEQ. The CDR3 spans 14 residues. V shed 0 bases and J shed 8 bases, with 11 bases lying between them. The CDR3 DNA follows: TGTGCCAGCAGCCAAGAGAAACTTTCGTATGAGCAGTTCTTC. Protein sequence: CASSQEKLSYEQFF.